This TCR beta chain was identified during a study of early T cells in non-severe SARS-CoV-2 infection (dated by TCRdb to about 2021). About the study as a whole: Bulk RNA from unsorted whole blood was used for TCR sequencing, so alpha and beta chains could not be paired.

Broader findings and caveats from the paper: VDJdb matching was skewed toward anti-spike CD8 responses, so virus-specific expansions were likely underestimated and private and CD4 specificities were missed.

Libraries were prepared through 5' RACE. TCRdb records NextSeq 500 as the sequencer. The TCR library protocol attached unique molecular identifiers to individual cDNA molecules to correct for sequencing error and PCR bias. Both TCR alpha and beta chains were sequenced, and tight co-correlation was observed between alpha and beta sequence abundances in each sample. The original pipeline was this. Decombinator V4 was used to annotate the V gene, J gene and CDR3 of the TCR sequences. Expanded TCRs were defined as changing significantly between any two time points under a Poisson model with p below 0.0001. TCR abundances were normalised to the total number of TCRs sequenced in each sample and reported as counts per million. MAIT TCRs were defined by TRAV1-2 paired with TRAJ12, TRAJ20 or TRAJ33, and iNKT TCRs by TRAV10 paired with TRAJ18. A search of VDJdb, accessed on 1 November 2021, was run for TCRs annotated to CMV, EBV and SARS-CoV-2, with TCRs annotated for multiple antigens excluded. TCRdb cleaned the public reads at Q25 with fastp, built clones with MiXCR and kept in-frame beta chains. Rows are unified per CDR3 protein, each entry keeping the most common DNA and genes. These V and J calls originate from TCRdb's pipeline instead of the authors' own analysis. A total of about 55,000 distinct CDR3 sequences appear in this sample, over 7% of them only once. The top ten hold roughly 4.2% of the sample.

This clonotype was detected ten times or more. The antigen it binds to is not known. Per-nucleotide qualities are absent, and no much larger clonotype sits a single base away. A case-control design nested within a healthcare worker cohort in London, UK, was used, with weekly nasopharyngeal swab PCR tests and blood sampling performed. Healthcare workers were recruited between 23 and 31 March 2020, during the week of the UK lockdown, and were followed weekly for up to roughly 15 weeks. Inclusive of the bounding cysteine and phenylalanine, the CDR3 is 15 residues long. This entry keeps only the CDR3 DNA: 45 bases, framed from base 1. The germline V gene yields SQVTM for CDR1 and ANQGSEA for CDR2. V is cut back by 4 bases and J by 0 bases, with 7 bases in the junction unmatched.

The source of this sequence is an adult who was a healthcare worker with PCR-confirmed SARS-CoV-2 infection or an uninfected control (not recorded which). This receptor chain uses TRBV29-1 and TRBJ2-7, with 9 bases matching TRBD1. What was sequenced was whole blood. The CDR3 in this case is CSVGTGASDSYEQYF. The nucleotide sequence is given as TGCAGCGTTGGGACAGGGGCAAGCGACTCCTACGAGCAGTACTTC.